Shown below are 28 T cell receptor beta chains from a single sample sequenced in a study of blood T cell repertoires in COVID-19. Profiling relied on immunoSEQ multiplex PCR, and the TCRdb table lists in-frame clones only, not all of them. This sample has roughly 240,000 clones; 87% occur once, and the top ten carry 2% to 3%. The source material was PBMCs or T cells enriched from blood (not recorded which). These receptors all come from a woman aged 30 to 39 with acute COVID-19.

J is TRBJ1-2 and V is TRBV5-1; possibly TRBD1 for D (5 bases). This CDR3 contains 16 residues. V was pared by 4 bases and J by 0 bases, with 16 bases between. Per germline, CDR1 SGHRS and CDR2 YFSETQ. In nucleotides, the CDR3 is TGCGCCAGCAGCCGAGCACTGGACACCTCTAACTATGGCTACACCTTC. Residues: CASSRALDTSNYGYTF.

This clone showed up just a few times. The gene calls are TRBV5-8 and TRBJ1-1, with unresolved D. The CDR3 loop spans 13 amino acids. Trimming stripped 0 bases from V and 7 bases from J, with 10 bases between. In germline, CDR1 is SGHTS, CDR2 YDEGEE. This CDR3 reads CASSLGAEGEAFF. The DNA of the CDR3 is TGTGCCAGCAGCTTGGGGGCAGAGGGTGAAGCTTTCTTT. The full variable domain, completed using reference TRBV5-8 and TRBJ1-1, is EAGVTQSPTHLIKTRGQQATLRCSPISGHTSVYWYQQALGLGLQFLLWYDEGEERNRGNFPPRFSGRQFPNYSSELNVNALELEDSALYLCASSLGAEGEAFFGQGTRLTVV.

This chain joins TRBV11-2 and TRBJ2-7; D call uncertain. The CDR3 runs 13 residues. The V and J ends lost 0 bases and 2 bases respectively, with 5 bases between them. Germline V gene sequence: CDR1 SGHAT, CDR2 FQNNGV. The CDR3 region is CASSLDLAYEQYF. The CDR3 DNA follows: TGTGCCAGCAGCTTAGATTTAGCCTACGAGCAGTACTTC. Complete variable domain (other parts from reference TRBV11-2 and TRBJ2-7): EAGVAQSPRYKIIEKRQSVAFWCNPISGHATLYWYQQILGQGPKLLIQFQNNGVVDDSQLPKDRFSAERLKGVDSTLKIQPAKLEDSAVYLCASSLDLAYEQYFGPGTRLTVT.

The chain's CDR3 is CAWSAGDGLEKLFF. For the CDR3, the DNA is TGTGCCTGGAGTGCGGGAGACGGACTGGAAAAACTGTTTTTT. The chain carries TRBV30 and TRBJ1-4; D not certain. The CDR3 is 14 amino acids. V was shortened by 1 base and J by 8 bases, with 14 bases between the two germline ends. Germline V gene data show CDR1 as GTSNPN and CDR2 as SVGIG (reference sequence).

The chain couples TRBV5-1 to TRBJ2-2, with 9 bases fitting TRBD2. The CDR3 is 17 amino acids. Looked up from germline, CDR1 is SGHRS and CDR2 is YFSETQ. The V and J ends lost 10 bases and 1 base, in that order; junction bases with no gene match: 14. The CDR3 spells CARGGASGALNTGELFF. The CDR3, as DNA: TGCGCCCGCGGGGGGGCTAGCGGGGCACTGAACACCGGGGAGCTGTTTTTT. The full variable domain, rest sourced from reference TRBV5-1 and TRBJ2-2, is KAGVTQTPRYLIKTRGQQVTLSCSPISGHRSVSWYQQTPGQGLQFLFEYFSETQRNKGNFPGRFSGRQFSNSRSEMNVSTLELGDSALYLCARGGASGALNTGELFFGEGSRLTVL.

In DNA form, the CDR3 reads TGTGCCAGTCCGGACCCGGGGGGTACTGAAGCTTTCTTT. Translating gives CASPDPGGTEAFF. V usage is TRBV19 and J usage is TRBJ1-1; TRBD1 is a possible D gene (5 bases). CDR3 size: 13 residues. Trimming pared 8 bases from V and 5 bases from J, leaving 15 bases between. Germline V gives CDR1 LNHDA, CDR2 SQIVND (reference sequence).

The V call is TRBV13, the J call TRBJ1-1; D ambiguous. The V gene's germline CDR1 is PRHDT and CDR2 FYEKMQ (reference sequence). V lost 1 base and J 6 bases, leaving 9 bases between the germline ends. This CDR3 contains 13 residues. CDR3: CASSLALNAEAFF. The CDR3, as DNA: TGTGCCAGCAGCTTAGCCCTAAACGCTGAAGCTTTCTTT.

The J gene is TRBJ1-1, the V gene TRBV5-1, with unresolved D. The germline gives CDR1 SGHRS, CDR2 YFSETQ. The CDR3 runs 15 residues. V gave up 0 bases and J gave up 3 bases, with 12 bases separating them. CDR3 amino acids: CASSLEGLRDTEAFF. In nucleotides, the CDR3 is TGCGCCAGCAGCTTGGAAGGCCTGAGGGACACTGAAGCTTTCTTT.

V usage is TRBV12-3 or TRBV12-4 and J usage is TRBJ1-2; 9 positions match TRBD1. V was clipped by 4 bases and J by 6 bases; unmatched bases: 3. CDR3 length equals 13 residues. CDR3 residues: CASSWTGVDGYTF. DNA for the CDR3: TGTGCCAGCAGTTGGACAGGGGTCGATGGCTACACCTTC.

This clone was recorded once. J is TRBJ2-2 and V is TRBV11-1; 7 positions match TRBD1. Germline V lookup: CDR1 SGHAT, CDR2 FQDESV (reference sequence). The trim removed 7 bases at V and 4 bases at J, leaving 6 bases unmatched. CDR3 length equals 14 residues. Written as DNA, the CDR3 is TGTGCCAGCACCCTTAACAGGGGCACCGGGGAGCTGTTTTTT. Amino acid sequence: CASTLNRGTGELFF.

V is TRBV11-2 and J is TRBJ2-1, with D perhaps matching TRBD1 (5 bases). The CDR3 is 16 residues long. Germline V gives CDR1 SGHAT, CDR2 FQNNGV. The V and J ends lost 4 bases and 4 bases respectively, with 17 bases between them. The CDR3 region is CASSSGAHRLYNEQFF. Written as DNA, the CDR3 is TGTGCCAGCAGCTCTGGGGCCCATAGACTGTACAATGAGCAGTTCTTC.

In nucleotides, the CDR3 is TGTGCCAGCAGCTTAGTCAGGGAAGAGACCCAGTACTTC. This encodes CASSLVREETQYF. The chain links TRBV7-2 to TRBJ2-5; D is perhaps TRBD1 (5 bases). The germline V gene has CDR1 SGHTA and CDR2 FQGNSA. CDR3 length equals 13 residues. V lost 1 base, J lost 3 bases, and 6 bases lay in between.

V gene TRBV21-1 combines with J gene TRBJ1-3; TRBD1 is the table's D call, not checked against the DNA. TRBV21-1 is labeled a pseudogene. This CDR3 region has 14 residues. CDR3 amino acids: CASQRDSSGNTIYF. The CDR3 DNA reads TGTGCCAGCCAGCGAGACAGCTCTGGAAACACCATATATTTT.

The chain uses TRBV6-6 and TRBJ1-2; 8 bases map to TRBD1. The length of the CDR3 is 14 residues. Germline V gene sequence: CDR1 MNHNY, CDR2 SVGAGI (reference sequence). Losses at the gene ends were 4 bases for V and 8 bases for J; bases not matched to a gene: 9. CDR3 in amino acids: CASSFSTGDNGYTF. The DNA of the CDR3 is TGTGCCAGCAGTTTCTCGACAGGGGATAACGGCTACACCTTC.

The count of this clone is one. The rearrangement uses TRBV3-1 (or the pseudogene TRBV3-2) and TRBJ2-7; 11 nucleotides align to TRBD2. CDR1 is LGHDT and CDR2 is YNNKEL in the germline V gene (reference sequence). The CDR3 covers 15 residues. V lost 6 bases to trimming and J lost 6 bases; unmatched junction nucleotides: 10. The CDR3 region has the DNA TGTGCCAGCAGATCTAGCGGGGGGATCCTCTCCGAGCAGTACTTC. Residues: CASRSSGGILSEQYF.

The chain's CDR3 is CASSFRSGGQGQPQHF. As DNA, the CDR3 is TGTGCCAGCAGCTTTAGGTCCGGGGGGCAGGGTCAGCCCCAGCATTTT. The chain is built from TRBV5-6 and TRBJ1-5, with D perhaps TRBD1 (6 bases). V was cut by 2 bases and J by 6 bases, with 18 bases left in between. Germline CDR1 is SGHDT and CDR2 is YYEEEE. The CDR3 runs 16 residues.

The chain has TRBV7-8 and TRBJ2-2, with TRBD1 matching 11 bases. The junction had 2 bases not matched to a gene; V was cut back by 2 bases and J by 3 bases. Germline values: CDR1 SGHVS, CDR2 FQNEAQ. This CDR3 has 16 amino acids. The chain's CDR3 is CASSLKGQGDTGELFF. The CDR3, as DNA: TGTGCCAGCAGCTTAAAGGGACAGGGGGACACCGGGGAGCTGTTTTTT.

The CDR3 region is CASSSLQGTDGEQFF. CDR3 bases: TGTGCCAGCAGCTCATTACAGGGAACGGACGGTGAGCAGTTCTTC. The V gene is TRBV5-4, the J gene TRBJ2-1; a weak D match, TRBD1 (6 bases). The V end lost 3 bases, the J end lost 9 bases, and 19 bases lay between the germline ends. This CDR3 has 15 amino acids. CDR1 and CDR2 from the germline V gene are SGHNT and YYREEE (reference sequence).

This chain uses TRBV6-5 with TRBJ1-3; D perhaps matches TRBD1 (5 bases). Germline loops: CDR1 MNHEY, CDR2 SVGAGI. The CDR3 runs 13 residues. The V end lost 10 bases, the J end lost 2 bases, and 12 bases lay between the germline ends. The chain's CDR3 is CATTSGAGNTIYF. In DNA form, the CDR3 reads TGTGCCACTACGTCGGGGGCTGGAAACACCATATATTTT.

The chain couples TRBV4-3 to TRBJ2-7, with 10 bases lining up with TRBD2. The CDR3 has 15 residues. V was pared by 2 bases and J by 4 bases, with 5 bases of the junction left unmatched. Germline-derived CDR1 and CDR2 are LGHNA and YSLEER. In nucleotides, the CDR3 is TGCGCCAGCAGCCAAACTAGCGGGGTAAGGTACGAGCAGTACTTC. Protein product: CASSQTSGVRYEQYF.

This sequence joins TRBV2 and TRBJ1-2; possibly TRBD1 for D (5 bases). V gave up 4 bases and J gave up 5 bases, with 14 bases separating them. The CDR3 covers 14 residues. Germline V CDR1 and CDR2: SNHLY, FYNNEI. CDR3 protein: CASSGTRNMYGYTF. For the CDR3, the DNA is TGTGCCAGCAGTGGGACACGGAATATGTATGGCTACACCTTC.

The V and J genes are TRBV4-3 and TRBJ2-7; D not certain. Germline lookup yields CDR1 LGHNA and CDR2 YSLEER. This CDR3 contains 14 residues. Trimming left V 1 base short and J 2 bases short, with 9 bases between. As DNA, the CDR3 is TGCGCCAGCAGCCAAGCAGTTGATACCTACGAGCAGTACTTC. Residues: CASSQAVDTYEQYF.

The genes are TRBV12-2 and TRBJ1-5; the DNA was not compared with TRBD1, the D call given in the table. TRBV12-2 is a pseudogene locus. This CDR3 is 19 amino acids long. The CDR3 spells CASRPVVTSGQGAGEPQHF. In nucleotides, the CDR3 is TGTGCAAGTCGCCCCGTCGTAACTAGTGGCCAGGGGGCGGGGGAGCCCCAGCATTTT.

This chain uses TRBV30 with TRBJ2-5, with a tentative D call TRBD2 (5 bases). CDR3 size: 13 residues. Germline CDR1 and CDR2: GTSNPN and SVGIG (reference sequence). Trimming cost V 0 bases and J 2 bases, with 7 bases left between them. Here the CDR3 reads CAWSVPGQETQYF. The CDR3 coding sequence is TGTGCCTGGAGTGTACCGGGACAAGAGACCCAGTACTTC.

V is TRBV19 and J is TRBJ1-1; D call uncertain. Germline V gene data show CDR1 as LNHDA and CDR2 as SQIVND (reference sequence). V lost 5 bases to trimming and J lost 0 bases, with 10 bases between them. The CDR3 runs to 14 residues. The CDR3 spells CASSFRDLNTEAFF. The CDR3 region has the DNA TGTGCCAGTAGTTTCCGGGATTTGAACACTGAAGCTTTCTTT. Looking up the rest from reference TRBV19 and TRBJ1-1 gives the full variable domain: DGGITQSPKYLFRKEGQNVTLSCEQNLNHDAMYWYRQDPGQGLRLIYYSQIVNDFQKGDIAEGYSVSREKKESFPLTVTSAQKNPTAFYLCASSFRDLNTEAFFGQGTRLTVV.

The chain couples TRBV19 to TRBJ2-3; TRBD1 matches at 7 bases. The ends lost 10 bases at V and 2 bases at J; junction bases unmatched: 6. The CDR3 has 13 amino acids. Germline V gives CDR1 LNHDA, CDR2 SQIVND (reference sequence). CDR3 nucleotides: TGTGCCACTAGGGGGCAGACCACAGATACGCAGTATTTT. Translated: CATRGQTTDTQYF.

The CDR3 sequence is CASRNQKAFF. The CDR3 bases are TGTGCCAGCAGGAATCAGAAGGCTTTCTTT. The rearrangement joins TRBV2 to TRBJ1-1; D is unresolved. Trimming shortened V by 6 bases and J by 11 bases, and 10 bases separated the two germline ends. Germline V CDR1 and CDR2: SNHLY, FYNNEI. This CDR3 is built from 10 residues.

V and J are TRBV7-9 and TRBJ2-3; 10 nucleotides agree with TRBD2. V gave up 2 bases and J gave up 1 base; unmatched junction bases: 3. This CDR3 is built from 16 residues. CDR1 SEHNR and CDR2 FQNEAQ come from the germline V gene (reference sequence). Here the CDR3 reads CASSLLLAGGTDTQYF. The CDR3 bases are TGTGCCAGCAGCTTACTCCTAGCGGGGGGCACAGATACGCAGTATTTT.